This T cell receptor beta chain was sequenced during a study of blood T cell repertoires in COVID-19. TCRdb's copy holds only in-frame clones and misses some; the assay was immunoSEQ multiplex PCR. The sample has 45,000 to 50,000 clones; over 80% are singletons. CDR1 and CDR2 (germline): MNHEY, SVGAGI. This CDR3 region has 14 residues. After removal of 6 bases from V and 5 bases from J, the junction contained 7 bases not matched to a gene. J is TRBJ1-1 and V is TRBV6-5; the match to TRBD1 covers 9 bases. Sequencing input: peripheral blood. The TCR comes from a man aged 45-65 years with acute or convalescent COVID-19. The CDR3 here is CASRWDREGTEAFF. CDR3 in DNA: TGTGCCAGCAGATGGGACAGGGAGGGGACTGAAGCTTTCTTT.